The clone carrying this TCR beta chain was seen ten or more times. No progression to ophthalmopathy during 18 months of follow-up defined stable disease. Using more than 7.5 ml of fresh peripheral blood, PBMCs were prepared. The data stem from a study of T cells in Graves' hyperthyroidism and ophthalmopathy. Study overall: Peripheral blood was taken when the disease was first diagnosed, before any treatment began.

Amplified regions were TCR beta CDR3 sequences from RNA transcripts. The TCR CDR3 was amplified in a first-round RT-PCR using the HTBI primer set. Each CDR3 protein gets one entry after TCRdb re-called the multiplex PCR reads with MiXCR. The sample includes approximately 640,000 distinct CDR3 sequences, 15% to 20% of them seen just once. Trimming pared 3 bases from V and 6 bases from J, leaving 9 bases between. This CDR3 comprises 13 residues. The sequence was obtained from a man between 50 and 59 years old with Graves' hyperthyroidism. The chain employs TRBV12-3 or TRBV12-4 and TRBJ1-5; D remains unclear. Sequencing was carried out using blood. The CDR3: CASSFGGSQPQHF. The CDR3 bases are TGTGCCAGCAGTTTCGGTGGGAGTCAGCCCCAGCATTTT.